This entry features one T cell receptor (beta chain) sequence. CDR3 size: 15 residues. J was trimmed by 5 bases and V by 0 bases; bases with no gene match: 6. Germline V lookup: CDR1 SGHRS, CDR2 YFSETQ. TCRdb keeps only in-frame clones here, not all; method: immunoSEQ multiplex PCR. Found here are about 48,000 clones, 85% to 95% of them singletons; the top ten hold less than 0.6%. These data originate in a study of T cell changes during pregnancy in multiple sclerosis. The receptor was isolated from a female donor with multiple sclerosis, enrolled in a pregnancy study. The source was CD4+ T cells from peripheral blood mononuclear cells, collected in the third trimester of pregnancy. This chain links TRBV5-1 with TRBJ2-5; 8 nucleotides line up with TRBD2. CDR3 in amino acids: CASSLAPGGVETQYF. The CDR3 coding sequence is TGCGCCAGCAGCTTGGCCCCCGGGGGGGTGGAGACCCAGTACTTC.